The clone carrying this T cell receptor (beta chain) showed up many times. The data are from a study of T cells after yellow fever vaccination. The CDR3 is made up of 15 amino acids. The junction had 7 bases not matched to a gene; V was cut back by 5 bases and J by 0 bases. Germline V lookup: CDR1 SGHTA, CDR2 FQGNSA. Universal primer sites and UMIs were introduced during 5'RACE template-switching synthesis of TCR cDNA. Using its own MiXCR run on the 5' RACE reads, TCRdb lists one record per CDR3 protein. The sample lists approximately 140,000 distinct CDR3 sequences; roughly 8% were seen once. This TCR was recovered from a young man who received the YFV17D yellow fever vaccine. This specimen was CD4+ T cells sorted from PBMCs, taken 5 days after the yellow fever booster vaccination. This sequence joins TRBV7-2 and TRBJ2-7, with TRBD1 matching 7 bases. CDR3 sequence reads: CASSQRTGGSYEQYF. CDR3 nucleotides: TGTGCCAGCAGCCAGCGGACAGGAGGCTCCTACGAGCAGTACTTC.